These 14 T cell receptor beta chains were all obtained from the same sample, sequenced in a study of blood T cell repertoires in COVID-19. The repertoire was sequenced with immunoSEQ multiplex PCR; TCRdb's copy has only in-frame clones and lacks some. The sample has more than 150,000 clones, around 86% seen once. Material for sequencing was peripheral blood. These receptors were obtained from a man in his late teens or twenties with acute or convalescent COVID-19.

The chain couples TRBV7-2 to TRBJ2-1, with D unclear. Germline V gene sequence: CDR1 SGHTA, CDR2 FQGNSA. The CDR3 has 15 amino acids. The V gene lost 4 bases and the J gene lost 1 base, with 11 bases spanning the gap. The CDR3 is CASSSAAVSYNEQFF. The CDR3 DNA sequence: TGTGCCAGCAGCTCCGCCGCAGTTTCCTACAATGAGCAGTTCTTC.

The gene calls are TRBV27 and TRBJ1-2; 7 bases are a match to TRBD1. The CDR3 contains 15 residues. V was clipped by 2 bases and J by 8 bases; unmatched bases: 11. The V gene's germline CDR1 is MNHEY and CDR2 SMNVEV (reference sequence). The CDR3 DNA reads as TGTGCCAGCAGTTTACAAGCAGGGGGTTGGGGCGGCTACACCTTC. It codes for CASSLQAGGWGGYTF.

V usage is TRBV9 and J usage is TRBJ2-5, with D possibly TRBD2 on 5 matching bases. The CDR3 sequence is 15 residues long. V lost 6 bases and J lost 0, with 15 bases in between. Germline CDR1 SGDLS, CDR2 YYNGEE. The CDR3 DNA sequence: TGTGCCAGCACCCGGTACAGCGGCTACCAAGAGACCCAGTACTTC. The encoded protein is CASTRYSGYQETQYF.

The CDR3 sequence is CASSLTGSTETQYF. CDR3 sequence (DNA): TGTGCCAGCAGCCTAACAGGGTCGACAGAGACCCAGTACTTC. The chain couples TRBV2 to TRBJ2-5, with TRBD1 as a possible D gene (6 bases). This CDR3 contains 14 residues. Germline V gene data show CDR1 as SNHLY and CDR2 as FYNNEI. V was clipped by 6 bases and J by 4 bases, with 15 bases between them.

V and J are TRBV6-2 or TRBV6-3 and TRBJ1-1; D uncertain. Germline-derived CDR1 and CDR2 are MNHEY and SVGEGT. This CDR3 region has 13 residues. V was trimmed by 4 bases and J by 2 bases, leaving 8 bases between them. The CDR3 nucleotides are TGTGCCAGCAGTTCGGGATTTAACACTGAAGCTTTCTTT. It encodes CASSSGFNTEAFF.

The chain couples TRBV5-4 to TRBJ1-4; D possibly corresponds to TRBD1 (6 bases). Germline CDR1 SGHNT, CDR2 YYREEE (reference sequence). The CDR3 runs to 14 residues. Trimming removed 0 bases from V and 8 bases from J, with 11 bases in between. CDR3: CASSLGQAGEKLFF. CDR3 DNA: TGTGCCAGCAGCTTGGGACAGGCGGGCGAAAAACTGTTTTTT.

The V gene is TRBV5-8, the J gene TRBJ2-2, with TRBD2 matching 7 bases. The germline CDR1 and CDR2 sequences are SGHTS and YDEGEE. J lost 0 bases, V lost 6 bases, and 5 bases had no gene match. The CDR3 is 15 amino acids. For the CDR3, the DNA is TGTGCCAGCATCGGGGACTACTCGAACACCGGGGAGCTGTTTTTT. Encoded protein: CASIGDYSNTGELFF.

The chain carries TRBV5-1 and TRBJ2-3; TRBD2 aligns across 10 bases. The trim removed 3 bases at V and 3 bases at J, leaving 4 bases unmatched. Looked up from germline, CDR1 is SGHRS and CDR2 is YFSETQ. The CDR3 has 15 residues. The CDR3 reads CASSSISGGTDTQYF. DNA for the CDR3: TGCGCCAGCAGCTCGATTAGCGGGGGGACAGATACGCAGTATTTT.

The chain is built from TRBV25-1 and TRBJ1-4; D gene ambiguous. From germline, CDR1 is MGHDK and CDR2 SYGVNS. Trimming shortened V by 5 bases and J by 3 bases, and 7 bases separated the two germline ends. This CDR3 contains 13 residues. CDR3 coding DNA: TGTGCCAGCAGTTACGGGGCTAATGAAAAACTGTTTTTT. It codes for CASSYGANEKLFF.

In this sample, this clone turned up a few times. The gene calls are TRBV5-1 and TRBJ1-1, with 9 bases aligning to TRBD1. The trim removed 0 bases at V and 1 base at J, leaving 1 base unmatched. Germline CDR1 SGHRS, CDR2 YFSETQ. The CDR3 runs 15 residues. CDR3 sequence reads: CASSLAGQGNTEAFF. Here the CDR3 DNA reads TGCGCCAGCAGCTTGGCGGGACAGGGGAACACTGAAGCTTTCTTT. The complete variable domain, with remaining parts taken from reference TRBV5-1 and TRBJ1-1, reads KAGVTQTPRYLIKTRGQQVTLSCSPISGHRSVSWYQQTPGQGLQFLFEYFSETQRNKGNFPGRFSGRQFSNSRSEMNVSTLELGDSALYLCASSLAGQGNTEAFFGQGTRLTVV.

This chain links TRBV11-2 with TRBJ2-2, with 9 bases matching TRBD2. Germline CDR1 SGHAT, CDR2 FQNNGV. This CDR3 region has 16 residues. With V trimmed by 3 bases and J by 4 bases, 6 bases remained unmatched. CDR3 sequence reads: CASSFLAGVSTGELFF. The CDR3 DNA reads TGTGCCAGCAGCTTCTTAGCGGGGGTCTCCACCGGGGAGCTGTTTTTT.

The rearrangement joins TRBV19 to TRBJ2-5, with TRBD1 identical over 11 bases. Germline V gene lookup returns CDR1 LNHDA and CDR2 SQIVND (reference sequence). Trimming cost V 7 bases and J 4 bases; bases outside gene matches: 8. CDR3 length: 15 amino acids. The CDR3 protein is CASTPGQGAGETQYF. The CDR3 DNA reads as TGTGCCAGTACACCTGGACAGGGGGCCGGAGAGACCCAGTACTTC.

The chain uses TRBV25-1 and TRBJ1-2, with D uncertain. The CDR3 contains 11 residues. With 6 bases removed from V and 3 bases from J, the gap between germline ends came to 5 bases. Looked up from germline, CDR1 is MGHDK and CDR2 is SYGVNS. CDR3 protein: CASRQDYGYTF. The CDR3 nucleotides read TGTGCCAGCAGACAAGACTATGGCTACACCTTC.

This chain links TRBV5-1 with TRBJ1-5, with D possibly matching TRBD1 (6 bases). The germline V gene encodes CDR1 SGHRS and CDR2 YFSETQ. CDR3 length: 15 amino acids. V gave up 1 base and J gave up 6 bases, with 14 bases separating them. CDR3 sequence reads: CASSLYFGGAQPQHF. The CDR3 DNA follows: TGCGCCAGCAGCTTGTATTTCGGGGGGGCTCAGCCCCAGCATTTT.